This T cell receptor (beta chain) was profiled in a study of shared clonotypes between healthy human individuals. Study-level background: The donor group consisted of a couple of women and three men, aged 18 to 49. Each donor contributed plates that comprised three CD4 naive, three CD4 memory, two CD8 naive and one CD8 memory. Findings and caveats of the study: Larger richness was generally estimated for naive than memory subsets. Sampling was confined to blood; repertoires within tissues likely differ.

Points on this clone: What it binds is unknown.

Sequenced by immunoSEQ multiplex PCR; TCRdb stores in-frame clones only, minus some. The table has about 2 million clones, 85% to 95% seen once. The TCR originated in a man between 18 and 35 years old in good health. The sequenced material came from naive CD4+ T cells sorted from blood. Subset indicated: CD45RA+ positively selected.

Written as DNA, the CDR3 is TGTGCCAGCAGCGTAGGTTTGGTGACTAGCGGGAGCGGGGAGCTGTTTTTT. Translating gives CASSVGLVTSGSGELFF. The V call is TRBV9, the J call TRBJ2-2; 12 positions match TRBD2. The J segment lost 7 bases and the V segment lost 0 bases, leaving 7 bases of the junction unmatched. The CDR3 spans 17 residues. Germline values: CDR1 SGDLS, CDR2 YYNGEE.